These 8 T cell receptor beta chains were sequenced from one sample in a study of PD-1 blockade in classical Hodgkin lymphoma. Sequencing was performed with immunoSEQ multiplex PCR; in TCRdb, only in-frame clones are kept and a portion is missing. The sample includes some 95,000 clones, approximately 90% of them seen just once. Time point in this sample: cycle 4 day 1 (C4D1), after 6 weeks of nivolumab. Patients all relapsed after autologous stem cell transplantation, and there was variation in brentuximab vedotin exposure. This specimen consisted of peripheral blood mononuclear cells (PBMCs), obtained before the fourth cycle of nivolumab. The receptors were sampled from a human donor with classical Hodgkin lymphoma.

The V call is TRBV2, the J call TRBJ2-2; tentatively, D is TRBD1 or TRBD2 (6 bases each). The CDR3 covers 14 residues. Germline-derived CDR1 and CDR2 are SNHLY and FYNNEI. V dropped 6 bases and J dropped 7 bases, with 15 bases sitting between them. CDR3 DNA: TGTGCCAGCAGGATTACGGGGGCCGGCGGGGAGCTGTTTTTT. Protein sequence: CASRITGAGGELFF.

This rearrangement joins TRBV5-1 to TRBJ1-1; the D gene is possibly TRBD1 (6 bases). There are 14 residues in the CDR3. V was pared by 4 bases and J by 0 bases, with 10 bases between. Germline CDR1 is SGHRS and CDR2 is YFSETQ. The CDR3 here is CASSHDRMNTEAFF. DNA for the CDR3: TGCGCCAGCAGCCATGACAGGATGAACACTGAAGCTTTCTTT.

The genes are TRBV5-1 and TRBJ1-1; unclear D gene. The CDR3 loop spans 14 amino acids. Germline CDR1 and CDR2: SGHRS and YFSETQ. V shed 1 base and J shed 1 base, with 8 bases lying between them. CDR3 sequence (DNA): TGCGCCAGCAGCTTGTACAGTGGGAACACTGAAGCTTTCTTT. Protein: CASSLYSGNTEAFF.

This clone turned up a few times. This chain connects TRBV6-1 to TRBJ2-2; 7 bases agree with TRBD2. V shed 8 bases and J 2 bases; nucleotides not matched to a gene: 5. CDR1 is MNHNS and CDR2 is SASEGT in the germline V gene. The CDR3 spans 14 residues. The chain's CDR3 is CASGKRGNTGELFF. The CDR3 nucleotides read TGTGCCAGCGGTAAGCGGGGAAACACCGGGGAGCTGTTTTTT.

The V and J genes are TRBV4-3 and TRBJ1-1; D call uncertain. The ends were cut back, 4 bases at V and 2 bases at J, with 17 bases in the middle. This CDR3 has 16 residues. Germline V CDR1 and CDR2: LGHNA, YSLEER. Written as DNA, the CDR3 is TGCGCCAGCAGCCTTAGACCGCTCAGGCCTAACACTGAAGCTTTCTTT. This encodes CASSLRPLRPNTEAFF.

The chain carries TRBV11-2 and TRBJ1-4, with TRBD1 matching over 8 bases. V was pared by 6 bases and J by 8 bases, with 5 bases of the junction left unmatched. The CDR3 has 13 residues. The germline CDR1 and CDR2 sequences are SGHAT and FQNNGV. The CDR3 is CASRWTGREKLFF. As DNA, the CDR3 is TGTGCCAGCAGGTGGACAGGGCGCGAAAAACTGTTTTTT.

The genes are TRBV6-5 and TRBJ1-4; D unresolved. Germline V gene sequence: CDR1 MNHEY, CDR2 SVGAGI. This CDR3 has 16 residues. The ends were cut back, 0 bases at V and 5 bases at J, with 13 bases in the middle. Here the CDR3 DNA reads TGTGCCAGCAGTTACTCTGCTTCCGGGCTCAATGAAAAACTGTTTTTT. It specifies CASSYSASGLNEKLFF.

The rearrangement uses TRBV11-3 and TRBJ1-3; unclear D gene. The CDR3 length is 13 residues. Deletions cut 4 bases from V and 7 bases from J, with 11 bases between. The germline CDR1 and CDR2 sequences are SGHNT and YENEEA. The CDR3 nucleotides read TGTGCCAGCAGCTCAGGCCCGGGGAACACCATATATTTT. It encodes CASSSGPGNTIYF.